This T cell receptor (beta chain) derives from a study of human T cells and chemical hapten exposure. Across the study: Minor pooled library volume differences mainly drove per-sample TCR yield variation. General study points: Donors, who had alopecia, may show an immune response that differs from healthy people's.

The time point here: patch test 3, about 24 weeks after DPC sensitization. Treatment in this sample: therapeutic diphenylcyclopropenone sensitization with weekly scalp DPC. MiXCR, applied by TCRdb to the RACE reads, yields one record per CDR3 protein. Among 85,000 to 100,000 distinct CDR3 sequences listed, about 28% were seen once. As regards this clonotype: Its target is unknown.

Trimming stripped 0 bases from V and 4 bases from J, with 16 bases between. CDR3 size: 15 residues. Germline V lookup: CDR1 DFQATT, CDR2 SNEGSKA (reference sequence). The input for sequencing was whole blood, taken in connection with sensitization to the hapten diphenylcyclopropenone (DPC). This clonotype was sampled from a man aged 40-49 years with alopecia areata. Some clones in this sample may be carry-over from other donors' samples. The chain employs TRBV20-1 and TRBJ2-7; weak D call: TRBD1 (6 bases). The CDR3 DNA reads TGCAGTGCTAGAGAACCTTACAGGGTTGGGTACGAGCAGTACTTC. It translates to CSAREPYRVGYEQYF.